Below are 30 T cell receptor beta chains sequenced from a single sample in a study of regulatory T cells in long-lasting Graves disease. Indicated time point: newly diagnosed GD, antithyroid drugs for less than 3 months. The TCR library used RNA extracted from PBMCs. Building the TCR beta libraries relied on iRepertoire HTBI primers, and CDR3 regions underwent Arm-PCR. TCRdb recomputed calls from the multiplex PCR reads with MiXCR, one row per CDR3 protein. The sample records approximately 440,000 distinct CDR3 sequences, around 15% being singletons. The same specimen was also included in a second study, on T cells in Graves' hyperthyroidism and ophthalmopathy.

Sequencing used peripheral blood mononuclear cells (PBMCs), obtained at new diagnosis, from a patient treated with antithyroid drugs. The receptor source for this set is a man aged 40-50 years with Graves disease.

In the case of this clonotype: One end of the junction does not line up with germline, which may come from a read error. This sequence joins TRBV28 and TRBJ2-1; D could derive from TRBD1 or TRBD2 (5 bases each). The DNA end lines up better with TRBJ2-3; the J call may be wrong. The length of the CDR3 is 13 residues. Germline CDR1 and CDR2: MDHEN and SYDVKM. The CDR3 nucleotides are TGTGCCAGCCGCCGGGACCCCACAGATGCGCAGTATTTT. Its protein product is CASRRDPTDAQYF.

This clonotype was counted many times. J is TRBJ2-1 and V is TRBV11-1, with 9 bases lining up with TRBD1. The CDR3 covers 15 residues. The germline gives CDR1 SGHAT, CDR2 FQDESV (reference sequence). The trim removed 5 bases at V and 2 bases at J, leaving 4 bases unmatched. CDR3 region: CASSPRTGAYNEQFF. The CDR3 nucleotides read TGTGCCAGCAGCCCAAGGACAGGGGCCTACAATGAGCAGTTCTTC.

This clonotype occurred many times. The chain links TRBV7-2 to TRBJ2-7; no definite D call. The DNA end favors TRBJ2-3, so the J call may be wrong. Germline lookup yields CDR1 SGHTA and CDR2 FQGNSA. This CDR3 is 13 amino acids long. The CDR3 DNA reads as TGTGCCAGCAGCCGTCGCCAGCTAGGGACGCAGTATTTT. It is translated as CASSRRQLGTQYF.

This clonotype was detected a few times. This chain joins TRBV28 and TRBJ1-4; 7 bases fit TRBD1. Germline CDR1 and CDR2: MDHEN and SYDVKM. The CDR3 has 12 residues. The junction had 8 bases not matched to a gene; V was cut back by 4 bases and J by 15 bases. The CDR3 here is CASSWTGTAMFF. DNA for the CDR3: TGTGCCAGCAGTTGGACCGGGACAGCGATGTTTTTT.

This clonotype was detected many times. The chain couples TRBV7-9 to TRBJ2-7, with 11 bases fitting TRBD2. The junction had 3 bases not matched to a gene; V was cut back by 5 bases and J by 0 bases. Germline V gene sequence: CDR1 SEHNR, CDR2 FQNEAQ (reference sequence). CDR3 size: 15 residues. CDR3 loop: CASSVGTSGSYEQYF. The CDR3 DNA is TGTGCCAGCAGCGTCGGGACTAGCGGCTCCTACGAGCAGTACTTC. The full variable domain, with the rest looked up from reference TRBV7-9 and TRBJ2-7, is DTGVSQNPRHKITKRGQNVTFRCDPISEHNRLYWYRQTLGQGPEFLTYFQNEAQLEKSRLLSDRFSAERPKGSFSTLEIQRTEQGDSAMYLCASSVGTSGSYEQYFGPGTRLTVT.

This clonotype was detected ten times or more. The CDR3 loop reads CASSSWAGQGPTGELFF. DNA of the CDR3: TGTGCCAGCAGCTCGTGGGCGGGACAGGGGCCCACCGGGGAGCTGTTTTTT. The gene calls are TRBV7-9 and TRBJ2-2; 10 bases map to TRBD1. CDR3 size: 17 residues. From germline, CDR1 is SEHNR and CDR2 FQNEAQ (reference sequence). The V and J ends lost 4 bases and 4 bases, in that order; junction bases with no gene match: 9.

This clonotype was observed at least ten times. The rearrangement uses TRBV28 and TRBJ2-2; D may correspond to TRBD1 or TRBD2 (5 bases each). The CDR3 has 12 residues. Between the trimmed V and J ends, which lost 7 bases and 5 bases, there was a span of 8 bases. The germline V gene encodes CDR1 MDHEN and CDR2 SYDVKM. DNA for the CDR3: TGTGCCAGCACCGGGACGACCGGGGAGCTGTTTTTT. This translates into CASTGTTGELFF.

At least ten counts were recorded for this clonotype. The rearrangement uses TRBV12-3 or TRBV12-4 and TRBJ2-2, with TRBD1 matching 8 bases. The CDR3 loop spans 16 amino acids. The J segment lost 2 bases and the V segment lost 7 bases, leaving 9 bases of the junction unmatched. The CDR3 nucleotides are TGTGCCAGCACACCGTGGGACAGGCTAAACACCGGGGAGCTGTTTTTT. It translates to CASTPWDRLNTGELFF.

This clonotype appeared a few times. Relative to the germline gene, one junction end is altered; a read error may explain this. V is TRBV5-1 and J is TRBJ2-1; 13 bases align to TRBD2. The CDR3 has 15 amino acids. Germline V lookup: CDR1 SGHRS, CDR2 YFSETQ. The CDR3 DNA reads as TGTGCCAGCAGCTCGACTAGCGGGAGGTTCGATGAGCAGTTCTTC. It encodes CASSSTSGRFDEQFF.

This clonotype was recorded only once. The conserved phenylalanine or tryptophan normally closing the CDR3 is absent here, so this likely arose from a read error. This CDR3 is CASSPRETGVAFL. CDR3 in DNA: TGTGCCAGCAGCCCAAGAGAGACAGGGGTCGCTTTCCTT. V gene TRBV3-1 combines with J gene TRBJ2-3, with 8 bases that match TRBD1. The DNA end favors TRBJ1-1, so the J call may be wrong. Germline V gives CDR1 LGHDT, CDR2 YNNKEL (reference sequence). CDR3 length: 13 amino acids.

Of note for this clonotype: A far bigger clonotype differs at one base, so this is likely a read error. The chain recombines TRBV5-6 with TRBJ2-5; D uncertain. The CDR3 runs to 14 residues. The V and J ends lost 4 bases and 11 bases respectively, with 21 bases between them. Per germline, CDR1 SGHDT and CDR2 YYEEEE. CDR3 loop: CASSPSLWNNEQYF. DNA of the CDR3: TGTGCCAGCAGCCCGAGTCTTTGGAACAATGAGCAGTACTTC.

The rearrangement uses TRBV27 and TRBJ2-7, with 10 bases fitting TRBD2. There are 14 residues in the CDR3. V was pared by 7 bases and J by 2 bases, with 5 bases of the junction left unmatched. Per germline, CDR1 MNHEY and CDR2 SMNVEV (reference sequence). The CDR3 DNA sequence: TGTGCCAGCATTAAGAGCGGGAGGGCCTACGAGCAGTACTTC. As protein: CASIKSGRAYEQYF.

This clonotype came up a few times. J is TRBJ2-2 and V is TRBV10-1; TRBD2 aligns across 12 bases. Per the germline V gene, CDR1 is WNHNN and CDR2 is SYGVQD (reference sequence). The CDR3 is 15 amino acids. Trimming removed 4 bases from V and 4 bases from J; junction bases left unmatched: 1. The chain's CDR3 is CASSGTSGTTGELFF. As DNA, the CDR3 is TGCGCCAGCAGTGGGACTAGCGGGACCACCGGGGAGCTGTTTTTT.

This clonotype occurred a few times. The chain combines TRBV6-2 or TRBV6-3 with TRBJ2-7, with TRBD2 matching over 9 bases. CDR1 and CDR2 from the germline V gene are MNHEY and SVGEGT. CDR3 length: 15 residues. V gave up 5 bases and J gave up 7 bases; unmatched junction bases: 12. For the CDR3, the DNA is TGTGCCAGCAGTCGCTCGCGGGAGGGAGTGGGTGAGCAGTACTTC. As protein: CASSRSREGVGEQYF.

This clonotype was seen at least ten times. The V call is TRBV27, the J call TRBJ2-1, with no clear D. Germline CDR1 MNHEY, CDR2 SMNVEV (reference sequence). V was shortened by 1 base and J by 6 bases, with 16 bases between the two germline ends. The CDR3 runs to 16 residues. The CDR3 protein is CASSLYKGFGTNEQFF. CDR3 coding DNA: TGTGCCAGCAGTTTATATAAGGGTTTTGGCACCAATGAGCAGTTCTTC.

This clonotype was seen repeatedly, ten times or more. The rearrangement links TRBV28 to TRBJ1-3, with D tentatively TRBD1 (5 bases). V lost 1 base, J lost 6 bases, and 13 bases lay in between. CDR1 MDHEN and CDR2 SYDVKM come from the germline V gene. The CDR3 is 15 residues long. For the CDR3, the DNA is TGTGCCAGCAGTTTATCTGGAGGGGTGGCAAACACCATATATTTT. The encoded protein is CASSLSGGVANTIYF.

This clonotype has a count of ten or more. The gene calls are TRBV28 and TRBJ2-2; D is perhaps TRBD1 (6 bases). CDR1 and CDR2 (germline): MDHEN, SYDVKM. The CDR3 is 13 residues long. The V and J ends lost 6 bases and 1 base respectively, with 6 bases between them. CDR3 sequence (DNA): TGTGCCAGCAGGGGACAGAACACCGGGGAGCTGTTTTTT. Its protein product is CASRGQNTGELFF.

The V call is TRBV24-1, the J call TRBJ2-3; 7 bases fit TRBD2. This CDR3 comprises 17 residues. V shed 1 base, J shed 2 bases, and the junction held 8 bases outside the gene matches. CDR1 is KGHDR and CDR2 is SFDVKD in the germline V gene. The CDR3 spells CATSDLPGLPNTDTQYF. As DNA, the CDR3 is TGTGCCACCAGTGATTTACCGGGACTACCTAACACAGATACGCAGTATTTT.

For the CDR3, the DNA is TGTGCCAGCAGAGGACAGGGTGGTCGACGCAATGAGCAGTTCTTC. It encodes CASRGQGGRRNEQFF. The chain carries TRBV2 and TRBJ2-1; 8 bases align to TRBD1. Trimming took 6 bases from V and 6 from J; bases not matched to a gene: 10. This CDR3 has 15 amino acids. The germline V gene encodes CDR1 SNHLY and CDR2 FYNNEI.

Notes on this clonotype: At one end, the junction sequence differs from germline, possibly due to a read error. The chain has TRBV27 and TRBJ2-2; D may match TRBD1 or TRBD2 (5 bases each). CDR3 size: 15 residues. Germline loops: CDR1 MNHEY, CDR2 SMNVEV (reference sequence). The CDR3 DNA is TGTGCTAGCAGTTTACAGGCAGGGAGAACCGGGGAGCTGTTTTTT. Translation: CASSLQAGRTGELFF.

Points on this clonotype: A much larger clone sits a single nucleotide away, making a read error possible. The CDR3 DNA sequence: TGTGCCAGCAGCCCCATCCCATCGACTGGCGGGGTTGAGAGGACGCAGTATTTT. It is translated as CASSPIPSTGGVERTQYF. V is TRBV6-2 or TRBV6-3 and J is TRBJ2-3; TRBD2 might be the D (6 bases). V lost 6 bases and J lost 9, with 31 bases in between. The CDR3 runs 18 residues. Germline CDR1 is MNHEY and CDR2 is SVGEGT.

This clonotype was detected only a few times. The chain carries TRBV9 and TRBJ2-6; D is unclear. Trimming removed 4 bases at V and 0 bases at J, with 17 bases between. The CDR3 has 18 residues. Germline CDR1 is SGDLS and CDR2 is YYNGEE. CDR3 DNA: TGTGCCAGCAGCCCACATGGGCAGGCCAACTCTGGGGCCAACGTCCTGACTTTC. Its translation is CASSPHGQANSGANVLTF.

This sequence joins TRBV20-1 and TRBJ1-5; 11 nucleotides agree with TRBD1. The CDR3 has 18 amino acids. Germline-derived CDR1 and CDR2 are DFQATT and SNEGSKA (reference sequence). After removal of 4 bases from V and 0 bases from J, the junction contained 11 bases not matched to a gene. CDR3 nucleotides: TGCAGTGCTACGAAAAATGGACAGGGGGCTTTTAGCAATCAGCCCCAGCATTTT. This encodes CSATKNGQGAFSNQPQHF.

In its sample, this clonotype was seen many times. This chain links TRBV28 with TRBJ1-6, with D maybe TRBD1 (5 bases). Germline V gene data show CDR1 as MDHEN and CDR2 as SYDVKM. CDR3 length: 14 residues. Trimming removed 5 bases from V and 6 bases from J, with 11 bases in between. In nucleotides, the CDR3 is TGTGCCAGCAGTACTGGGACCCGTAATTCACCCCTCCACTTT. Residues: CASSTGTRNSPLHF.

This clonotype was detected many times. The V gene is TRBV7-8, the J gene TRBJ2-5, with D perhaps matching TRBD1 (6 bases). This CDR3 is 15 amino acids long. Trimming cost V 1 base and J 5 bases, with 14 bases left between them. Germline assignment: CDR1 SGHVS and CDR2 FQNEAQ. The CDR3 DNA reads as TGTGCCAGCAGCTTAGTGAGGGTGGGGGCCGAGACCCAGTACTTC. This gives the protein CASSLVRVGAETQYF.

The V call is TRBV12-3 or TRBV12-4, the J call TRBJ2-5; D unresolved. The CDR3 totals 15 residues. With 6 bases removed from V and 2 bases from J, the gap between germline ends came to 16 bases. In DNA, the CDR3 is TGTGCCAGCAGGCCCGCTTCGGCAGTTCAAGAGACCCAGTACTTC. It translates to CASRPASAVQETQYF.

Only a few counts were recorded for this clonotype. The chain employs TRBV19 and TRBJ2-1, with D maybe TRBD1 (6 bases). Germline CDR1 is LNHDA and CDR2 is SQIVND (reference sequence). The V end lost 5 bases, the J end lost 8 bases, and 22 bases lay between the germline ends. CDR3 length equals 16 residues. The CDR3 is CASSPQTGRKRDEQFF. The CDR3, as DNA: TGTGCCAGTAGTCCCCAGACAGGTAGAAAACGGGATGAGCAGTTCTTC.

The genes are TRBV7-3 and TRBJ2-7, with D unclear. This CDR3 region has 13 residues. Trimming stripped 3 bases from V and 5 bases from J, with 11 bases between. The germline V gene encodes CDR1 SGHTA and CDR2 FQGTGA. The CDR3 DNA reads TGTGCCAGCAGCTTCTCTAACAACCACGAGCAGTACTTC. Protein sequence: CASSFSNNHEQYF.

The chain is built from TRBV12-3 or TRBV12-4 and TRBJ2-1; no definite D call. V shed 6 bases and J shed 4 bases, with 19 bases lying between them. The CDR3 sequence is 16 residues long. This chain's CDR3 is CASSELSGGGYNEQFF. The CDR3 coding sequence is TGTGCCAGCAGCGAGCTATCGGGTGGTGGGTACAATGAGCAGTTCTTC.

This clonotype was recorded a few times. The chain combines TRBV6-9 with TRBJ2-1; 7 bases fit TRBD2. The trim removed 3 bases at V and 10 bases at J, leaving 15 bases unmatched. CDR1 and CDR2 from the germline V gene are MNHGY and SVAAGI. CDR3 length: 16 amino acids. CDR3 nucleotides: TGTGCCAGCAGTTACCCGCGTGCTAGCGGTCCGGGAGAGCAGTTCTTC. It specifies CASSYPRASGPGEQFF.